Below are 20 T cell receptor beta chains sequenced from a single sample in a study of response to subunit inactivated influenza vaccine. In TCRdb, the RT-PCR reads were re-called with MiXCR into one record per CDR3 protein. This sample has about 170,000 distinct CDR3 sequences, with 10% to 15% found just once. These data were likewise used in another study, on T cells expressing NK-cell markers. This second study says: TCR beta cDNA was generated via 5'RACE template switching incorporating UMIs.

The sample was CD8+ T cells sorted from PBMCs, taken 11 to 12 days after vaccination. The receptors were sampled from a man in his forties or fifties who received an inactivated influenza vaccine.

This clonotype was seen only a few times. This rearrangement joins TRBV4-3 to TRBJ2-3; D is unresolved. This CDR3 is built from 17 residues. CDR1 is LGHNA and CDR2 is YSLEER in the germline V gene. Trimming left V 0 bases short and J 3 bases short, with 16 bases between. CDR3 coding DNA: TGCGCCAGCAGCCAAGATCCCGGGCCATCACTGACAGATACGCAGTATTTT. Translated, it gives CASSQDPGPSLTDTQYF.

This clonotype was seen many times. The CDR3 DNA is TGTGCCAGCAGCGATGGGACAGGGGGCAACGAGCAGTACTTC. This sequence encodes CASSDGTGGNEQYF. The V and J genes are TRBV3-1 and TRBJ2-7; 12 bases are shared with TRBD1. The CDR3 extends over 14 amino acids. Germline assignment: CDR1 LGHDT and CDR2 YNNKEL (reference sequence). Losses at the gene ends were 5 bases for V and 5 bases for J; bases not matched to a gene: 4.

The genes are TRBV6-5 and TRBJ2-2; D remains ambiguous. Germline V CDR1 and CDR2: MNHEY, SVGAGI. With 3 bases removed from V and 4 bases from J, the gap between germline ends came to 9 bases. The CDR3 spans 14 residues. CDR3 residues: CASSYGSFTGELFF. CDR3 nucleotide sequence: TGTGCCAGCAGTTATGGCAGTTTCACCGGGGAGCTGTTTTTT.

This clonotype appeared a few times. This chain links TRBV2 with TRBJ2-7, with 13 bases matching TRBD2. The germline gives CDR1 SNHLY, CDR2 FYNNEI. J was trimmed by 0 bases and V by 9 bases; bases with no gene match: 5. CDR3 length equals 15 residues. CDR3 DNA: TGTGCCAGTAACAGACTAGCGGGAGGCTCCTACGAGCAGTACTTC. The encoded protein is CASNRLAGGSYEQYF.

This clonotype showed up just a few times. The gene calls are TRBV12-3 or TRBV12-4 and TRBJ1-6; tentatively, D is TRBD1 (6 bases). There are 14 residues in the CDR3. The V end lost 8 bases, the J end lost 7 bases, and 15 bases lay between the germline ends. The CDR3 reads CASGWDTKNSPLHF. The DNA of the CDR3 is TGTGCCAGCGGCTGGGACACAAAAAATTCACCCCTCCACTTT.

The sample holds a few counts of this clonotype. The genes are TRBV5-1 and TRBJ2-1, with 8 bases identical to TRBD2. Losses at the gene ends were 0 bases for V and 7 bases for J; bases not matched to a gene: 6. Germline V gene data show CDR1 as SGHRS and CDR2 as YFSETQ. This CDR3 comprises 15 residues. The CDR3 here is CASSLGSGIGNEQFF. The CDR3 DNA sequence: TGCGCCAGCAGCTTGGGTAGCGGGATTGGGAATGAGCAGTTCTTC.

This clonotype was detected a few times. The chain employs TRBV19 and TRBJ1-5, with a weak D call TRBD1 (5 bases). In germline, CDR1 is LNHDA, CDR2 SQIVND (reference sequence). The CDR3 is 15 residues long. V was trimmed by 8 bases and J by 0 bases, leaving 14 bases between them. The CDR3 DNA is TGTGCCAGTGAGACTTGGGGGTTTAGCAATCAGCCCCAGCATTTT. Residues: CASETWGFSNQPQHF.

The V call is TRBV6-5, the J call TRBJ2-1; 9 bases map to TRBD2. The V and J ends lost 2 bases and 12 bases, in that order; junction bases with no gene match: 14. CDR3 size: 16 residues. Germline V CDR1 and CDR2: MNHEY, SVGAGI. The CDR3 sequence is CASSYDAGGAGMGQFF. The DNA of the CDR3 is TGTGCCAGCAGTTACGACGCGGGGGGGGCGGGTATGGGGCAGTTCTTC.

A few counts support this clonotype. The V gene is TRBV29-1, the J gene TRBJ2-4; the D is unclear. This CDR3 contains 14 residues. Germline V gene data show CDR1 as SQVTM and CDR2 as ANQGSEA. V was trimmed by 6 bases and J by 0 bases, leaving 12 bases between them. The CDR3 region is CSVRLGIAKNIQYF. The DNA for the CDR3 is TGCAGCGTGAGATTAGGGATAGCCAAAAACATTCAGTACTTC.

The chain has TRBV29-1 and TRBJ2-5; 10 positions agree with TRBD1. After removal of 5 bases from V and 4 bases from J, the junction contained 7 bases not matched to a gene. The CDR3 spans 14 residues. Germline values: CDR1 SQVTM, CDR2 ANQGSEA. DNA for the CDR3: TGCAGCGTTCTGACAGGGGGCTTTTTAGAGACCCAGTACTTC. It codes for CSVLTGGFLETQYF.

The chain joins TRBV3-1 to TRBJ2-3, with 8 bases identical to TRBD2. This CDR3 region has 16 residues. The junction had 6 bases not matched to a gene; V was cut back by 4 bases and J by 0 bases. CDR1 LGHDT and CDR2 YNNKEL come from the germline V gene (reference sequence). CDR3 bases: TGTGCCAGCAGCCCCGGGGGGGGGACAAGCACAGATACGCAGTATTTT. Amino acid sequence: CASSPGGGTSTDTQYF.

This clonotype was recorded a few times. This rearrangement joins TRBV13 to TRBJ2-2; D not resolved. Germline V gene lookup returns CDR1 PRHDT and CDR2 FYEKMQ (reference sequence). Trimming pared 3 bases from V and 6 bases from J, leaving 5 bases between. The CDR3 sequence is 12 residues long. CDR3: CASSFEAGELFF. CDR3 DNA: TGTGCCAGCAGCTTCGAGGCCGGGGAGCTGTTTTTT. Looking up the rest from reference TRBV13 and TRBJ2-2 gives the full variable domain: AAGVIQSPRHLIKEKRETATLKCYPIPRHDTVYWYQQGPGQDPQFLISFYEKMQSDKGSIPDRFSAQQFSDYHSELNMSSLELGDSALYFCASSFEAGELFFGEGSRLTVL.

The chain couples TRBV7-9 to TRBJ2-5; D gene ambiguous. V was shortened by 6 bases and J by 0 bases, with 20 bases between the two germline ends. In germline, CDR1 is SEHNR, CDR2 FQNEAQ (reference sequence). The CDR3 loop spans 17 amino acids. CDR3 in amino acids: CASSRMGSGDYQETQYF. The CDR3 DNA is TGTGCCAGCAGTCGAATGGGGTCGGGTGACTACCAAGAGACCCAGTACTTC. Full variable domain (remainder filled in from reference TRBV7-9 and TRBJ2-5): DTGVSQNPRHKITKRGQNVTFRCDPISEHNRLYWYRQTLGQGPEFLTYFQNEAQLEKSRLLSDRFSAERPKGSFSTLEIQRTEQGDSAMYLCASSRMGSGDYQETQYFGPGTRLLVL.

A few counts support this clonotype. The chain employs TRBV7-9 and TRBJ2-3, with TRBD1 matching 10 bases. The CDR3 consists of 16 residues. V lost 3 bases to trimming and J lost 3 bases; unmatched junction nucleotides: 6. Germline values: CDR1 SEHNR, CDR2 FQNEAQ (reference sequence). The CDR3 loop is CASSFATGGITDTQYF. The CDR3 coding sequence is TGTGCCAGCAGCTTTGCGACAGGGGGCATTACAGATACGCAGTATTTT.

The rearrangement joins TRBV28 to TRBJ2-3, with 8 bases identical to TRBD2. Germline V lookup: CDR1 MDHEN, CDR2 SYDVKM. The CDR3 is 18 amino acids. V was pared by 5 bases and J by 4 bases, with 17 bases of the junction left unmatched. Here the CDR3 reads CASSLRAGAPNRADTQYF. The CDR3 nucleotides are TGTGCCAGCAGTCTAAGAGCGGGAGCACCCAATCGGGCAGATACGCAGTATTTT.

The rearrangement joins TRBV20-1 to TRBJ2-7, with 7 positions matching TRBD2. This CDR3 spans 13 amino acids. The V segment lost 4 bases and the J segment 7 bases; nucleotides outside the gene matches: 10. Germline V gene lookup returns CDR1 DFQATT and CDR2 SNEGSKA (reference sequence). The DNA of the CDR3 is TGCAGTGCTACAGTAGCGGGTGCCCCTGAGCAGTACTTC. Protein product: CSATVAGAPEQYF.

V gene TRBV4-1 combines with J gene TRBJ2-1, with TRBD2 identical over 7 bases. The CDR3 runs to 16 residues. V dropped 0 bases and J dropped 0; count of bases not matched to a gene: 2. The germline gives CDR1 MGHRA, CDR2 YSYEKL. CDR3 amino acids: CASSQDWTSSYNEQFF. For the CDR3, the DNA is TGCGCCAGCAGCCAAGATTGGACTAGCTCCTACAATGAGCAGTTCTTC.

The V and J genes are TRBV7-9 and TRBJ2-5; 9 bases are a match to TRBD2. The CDR3 spans 16 residues. CDR1 and CDR2 from the germline V gene are SEHNR and FQNEAQ (reference sequence). V lost 4 bases and J lost 4; bases outside the gene matches: 10. In DNA form, the CDR3 reads TGTGCCAGCAGCTCCCAGCGGGAGGCGGCCGGAGAGACCCAGTACTTC. Its translation: CASSSQREAAGETQYF.

This clonotype was recorded many times. The J gene is TRBJ1-4, the V gene TRBV4-3; TRBD1 is a possible D gene (5 bases). The CDR3 is 17 amino acids. Germline V gene data show CDR1 as LGHNA and CDR2 as YSLEER. V was clipped by 0 bases and J by 4 bases, with 15 bases between them. The CDR3, as DNA: TGCGCCAGCAGCCAAGACGGGCAGGGCTGGTATAATGAAAAACTGTTTTTT. It codes for CASSQDGQGWYNEKLFF.

This clonotype has more than one count but fewer than ten. The chain employs TRBV12-3 or TRBV12-4 and TRBJ2-1; 13 bases match TRBD2. V was clipped by 4 bases and J by 0 bases; unmatched bases: 3. The CDR3 loop spans 17 amino acids. The CDR3, as DNA: TGTGCCAGCAGTTCCGGACTAGCGGGAGCCTCCTACAATGAGCAGTTCTTC. Protein: CASSSGLAGASYNEQFF.